This T cell receptor (beta chain) was sequenced during a study of T cell responses to AZD1222 COVID-19 vaccine (dated by TCRdb to about 2021). In the study overall: AZD1222 recipients given second doses at about 4 weeks or at about 12 weeks were pooled, since spike-specific TCR depth and breadth were not found to differ between the two schedules. A total of about 250 trial participants underwent TCR sequencing, of whom more than 200 had received two doses of AZD1222 and roughly 26 had received two doses of the MenACWY control vaccine. Trial participants were enrolled by age into subgroups of 18-55, 56-69 and 70-plus years, and roughly 160, 29 and 62 TCR-sequenced participants, respectively, were included in these subgroups.

The CDR3 regions of human TCRbeta chains were analyzed by immunosequencing. Turning to the authors' computational methods: TCRs in the repertoires were compared against a reference library of SARS-CoV-2-specific TCRs that had been generated with the MIRA antigen-specificity platform. Breadth meant the fraction of unique TCRs that were SARS-CoV-2-associated, whereas depth meant the fraction of total T cells that were SARS-CoV-2-associated. Using the MIRA data, every spike-specific TCR was mapped to the spike region that the TCR reacted to and assigned to either a CD4 or a CD8 class. Log10-transformed breadth and depth values were compared by one-way ANOVA with Sidak's multiple comparisons tests. TCRdb took over this immuneACCESS table, retaining in-frame rearrangements with V and J assigned. Such tables are incomplete; in checked studies, under half of the missing clones stem from an unresolved V gene, and the remainder is unexplained. V and J calls plus clone size are reproduced from that table; the DNA served to infer D and trimming. For this sample the table gives some 89,000 clones, of which approximately 89% were detected only once. The top ten clones comprise around 2% of the sample.

The sample's time point label, decoded: baseline before first vaccination. Vaccinee samples came from UK trials COV001 and COV002, including a single-blind randomized controlled phase 2/3 trial of AZD1222 (ChAdOx1 nCoV-19) in healthy adults. For TCRbeta chain sequencing, PBMC samples were collected from trial participants at day 0 and at day 28 after the second dose. Broad study findings and their caveats: Most participants were white British and females outnumbered males, and the authors suggested that clonal diversity may have been underestimated. Epitopes outside the regions mutated in the B.1.351 and B.1.1.7 variants were reportedly recognized by nearly half of the unique spike-specific TCRs. Conclusions about previously exposed vaccinees are limited because only 6 or 7 AZD1222 recipients were SARS-CoV-2 seropositive at baseline. CD4 TCRs associated with the vaccine covered the entire spike protein, and the dominant responses were in regions 160-218 and 743-854. The 56-69-year group was small, and its depth increase did not reach significance, likely because of low power. Spike-specific TCR breadth and depth rose significantly after two AZD1222 doses compared with day 0 and with MenACWY recipients. Because no samples from the day 14 peak response were available, repertoires could be characterized only after the peak T cell response.

From cysteine to phenylalanine, the CDR3 is 16 amino acids long. The only DNA kept is the CDR3, 48 bases in frame from the first base. Deletion took 3 bases off V and 0 bases off J, with a span of 12 bases between the germline ends. Looking up the germline V gene yields CDR1 ENHRY and CDR2 SYGVKD. On this clone itself: Which antigen it targets is not known. The record has no base qualities; no much larger clone is one base away.

The sequence is built from TRBV10-3 and TRBJ2-4; the D region possibly corresponds to TRBD1 (6 bases align). Sample: peripheral blood, taken on day 0 of AZD1222 vaccination. The receptor's source is an adult in good health. The CDR3 here reads CAISDVQGLAKNIQYF. The sequence in DNA is TGTGCCATCAGTGATGTACAGGGTTTAGCCAAAAACATTCAGTACTTC.